A selection of T cell receptor beta chains follows, all from one sample in a study of blood T cell repertoires in COVID-19. TCRdb's table, derived via immunoSEQ multiplex PCR, lists solely in-frame clones and lacks some. The repertoire consists of 97,000 or so clones, with 87% occurring once and the leading ten covering 5% to 6.5%. The source material was peripheral blood. Receptors were obtained from a woman aged 45 to 65 with COVID-19, enrolled during active disease. CDR3s include the opening cysteine and the closing phenylalanine or tryptophan.

V | CDR3
TRBV7-9 | CASSVTGGKETQYF
TRBV7-2 | CASGSFGGRNTGELFF
TRBV9 | CASSISGTGELFF
TRBV10-3 | CANADTGNTIYF
TRBV14 | CASSQEKSTEAFF
TRBV7-9 | CASSLLEDEKLFF
TRBV10-1 | CASSERSKGATEAFF
TRBV5-1 | CASGRGGTEETQYF
TRBV12-3/TRBV12-4 | CASSLQGYEQYF
TRBV28 | CASTGTGAYEQYF
TRBV5-1 | CASSLDQGAYNEQFF
TRBV6-5 | CASRRGRDSPLHF
TRBV27 | CASSSVGQPQHF
TRBV4-3 | CASSPDRGQGTEAFF
TRBV6-5 | CASRRDSHEQYF
TRBV6-1 | CASSEAGSSGNTIYF
TRBV4-1 | CASSQERGRRSGANVLTF